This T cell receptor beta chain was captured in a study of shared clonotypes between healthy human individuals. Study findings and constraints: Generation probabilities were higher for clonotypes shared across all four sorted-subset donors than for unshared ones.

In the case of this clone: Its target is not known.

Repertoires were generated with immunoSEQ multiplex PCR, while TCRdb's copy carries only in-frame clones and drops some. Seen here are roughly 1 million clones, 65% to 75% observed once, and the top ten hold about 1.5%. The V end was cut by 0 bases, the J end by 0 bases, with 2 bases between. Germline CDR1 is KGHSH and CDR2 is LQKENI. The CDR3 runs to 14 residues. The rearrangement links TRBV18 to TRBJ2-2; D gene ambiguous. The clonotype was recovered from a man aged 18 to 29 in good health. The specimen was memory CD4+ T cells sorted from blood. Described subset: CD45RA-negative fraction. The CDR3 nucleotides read TGTGCCAGCTCACCACCGCCGAACACCGGGGAGCTGTTTTTT. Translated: CASSPPPNTGELFF.